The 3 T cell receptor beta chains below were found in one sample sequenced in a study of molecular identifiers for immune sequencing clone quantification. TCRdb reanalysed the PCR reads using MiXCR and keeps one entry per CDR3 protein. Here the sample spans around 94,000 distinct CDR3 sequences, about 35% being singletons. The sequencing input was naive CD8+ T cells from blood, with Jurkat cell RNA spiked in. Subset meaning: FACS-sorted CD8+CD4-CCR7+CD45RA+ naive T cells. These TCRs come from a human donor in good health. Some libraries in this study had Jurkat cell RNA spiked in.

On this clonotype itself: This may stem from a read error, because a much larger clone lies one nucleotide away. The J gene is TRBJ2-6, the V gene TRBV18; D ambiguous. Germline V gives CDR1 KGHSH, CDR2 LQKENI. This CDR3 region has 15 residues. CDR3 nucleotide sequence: TGTGCCAACTCACCAGGCCCCCCTGGGGCCAACGTCCTGACTTTC. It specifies CANSPGPPGANVLTF.

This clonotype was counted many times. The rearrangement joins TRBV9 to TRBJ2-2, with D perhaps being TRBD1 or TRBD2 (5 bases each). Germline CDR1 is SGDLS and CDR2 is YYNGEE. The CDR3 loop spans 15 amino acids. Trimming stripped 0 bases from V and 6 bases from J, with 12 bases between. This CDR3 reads CASSVVGERAGELFF. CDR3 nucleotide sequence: TGTGCCAGCAGCGTAGTGGGGGAGAGGGCCGGGGAGCTGTTTTTT.

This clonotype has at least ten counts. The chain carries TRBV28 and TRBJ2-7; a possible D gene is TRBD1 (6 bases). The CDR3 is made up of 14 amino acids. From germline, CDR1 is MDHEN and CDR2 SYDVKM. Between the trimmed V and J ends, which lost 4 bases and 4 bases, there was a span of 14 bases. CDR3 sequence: CASSYPTGVYEQYF. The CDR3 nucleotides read TGTGCCAGCAGTTACCCGACAGGAGTTTACGAGCAGTACTTC.